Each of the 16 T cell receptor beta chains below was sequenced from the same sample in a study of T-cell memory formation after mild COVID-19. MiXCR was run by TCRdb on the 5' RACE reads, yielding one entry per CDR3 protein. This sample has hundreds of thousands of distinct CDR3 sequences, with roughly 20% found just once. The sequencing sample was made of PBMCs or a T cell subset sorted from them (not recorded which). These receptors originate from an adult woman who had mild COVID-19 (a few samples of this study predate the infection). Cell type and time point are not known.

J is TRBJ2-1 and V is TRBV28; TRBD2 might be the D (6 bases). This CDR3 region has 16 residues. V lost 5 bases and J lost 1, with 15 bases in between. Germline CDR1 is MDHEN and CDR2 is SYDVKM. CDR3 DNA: TGTGCCAGCAGTACCATCGGGGGAGCTTCCTACAATGAGCAGTTCTTC. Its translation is CASSTIGGASYNEQFF.

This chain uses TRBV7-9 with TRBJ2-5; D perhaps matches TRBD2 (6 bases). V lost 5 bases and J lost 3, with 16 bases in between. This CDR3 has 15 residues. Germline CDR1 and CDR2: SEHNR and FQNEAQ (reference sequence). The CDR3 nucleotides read TGTGCCAGCAGCCAGAAACGGGGAGGCGAAGAGACCCAGTACTTC. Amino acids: CASSQKRGGEETQYF.

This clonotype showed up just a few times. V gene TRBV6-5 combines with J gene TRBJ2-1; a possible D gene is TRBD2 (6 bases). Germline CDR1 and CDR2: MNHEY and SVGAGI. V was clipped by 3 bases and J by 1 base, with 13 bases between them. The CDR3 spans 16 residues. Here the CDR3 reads CASSYTGTGSYNEQFF. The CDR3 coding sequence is TGTGCCAGCAGTTATACCGGGACTGGGTCCTACAATGAGCAGTTCTTC.

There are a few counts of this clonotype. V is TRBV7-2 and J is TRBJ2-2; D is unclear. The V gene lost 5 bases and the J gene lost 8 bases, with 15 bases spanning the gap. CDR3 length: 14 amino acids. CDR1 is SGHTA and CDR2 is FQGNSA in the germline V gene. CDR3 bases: TGTGCCAGCAGCACCCACACGGATGCGGGGGAGCTGTTTTTT. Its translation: CASSTHTDAGELFF.

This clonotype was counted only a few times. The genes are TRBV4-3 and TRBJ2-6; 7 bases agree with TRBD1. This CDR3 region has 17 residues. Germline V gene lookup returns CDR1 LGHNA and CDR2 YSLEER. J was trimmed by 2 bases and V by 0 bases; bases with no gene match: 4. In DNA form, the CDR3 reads TGCGCCAGCAGCCAAGATAGAGACAGGGCTGGGGCCAACGTCCTGACTTTC. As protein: CASSQDRDRAGANVLTF.

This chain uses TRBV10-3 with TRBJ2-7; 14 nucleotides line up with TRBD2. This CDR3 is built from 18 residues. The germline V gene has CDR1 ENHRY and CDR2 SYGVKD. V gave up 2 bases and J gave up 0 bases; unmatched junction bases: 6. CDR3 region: CAISEPGLAGVDSYEQYF. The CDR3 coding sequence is TGTGCCATCAGTGAGCCGGGACTAGCGGGAGTCGACTCCTACGAGCAGTACTTC.

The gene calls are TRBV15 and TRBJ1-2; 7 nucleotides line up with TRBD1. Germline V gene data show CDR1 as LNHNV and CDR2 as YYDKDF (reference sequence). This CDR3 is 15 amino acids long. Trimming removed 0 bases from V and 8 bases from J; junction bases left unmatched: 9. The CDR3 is CATSRDQGGPSGYTF. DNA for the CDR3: TGTGCCACCAGCAGAGATCAGGGGGGACCTTCAGGCTACACCTTC.

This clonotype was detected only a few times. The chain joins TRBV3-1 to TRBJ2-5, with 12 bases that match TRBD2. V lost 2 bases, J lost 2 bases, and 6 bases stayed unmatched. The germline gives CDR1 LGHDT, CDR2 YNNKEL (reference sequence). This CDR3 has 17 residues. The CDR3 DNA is TGTGCCAGCAGCCAACCGACTAGCGGGGGACAACAAGAGACCCAGTACTTC. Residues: CASSQPTSGGQQETQYF.

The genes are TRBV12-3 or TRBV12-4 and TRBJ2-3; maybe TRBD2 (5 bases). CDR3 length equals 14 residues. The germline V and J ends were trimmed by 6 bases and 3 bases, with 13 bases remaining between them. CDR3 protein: CASRLQWETDTQYF. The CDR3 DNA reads TGTGCCAGCAGATTGCAGTGGGAGACAGATACGCAGTATTTT.

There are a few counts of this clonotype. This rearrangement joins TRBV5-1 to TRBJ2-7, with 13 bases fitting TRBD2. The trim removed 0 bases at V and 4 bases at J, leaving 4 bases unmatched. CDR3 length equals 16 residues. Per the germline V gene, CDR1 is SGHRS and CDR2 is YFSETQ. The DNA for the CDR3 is TGCGCCAGCAGCTTGGCCGGACTAGCGGGAGCTTACGAGCAGTACTTC. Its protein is CASSLAGLAGAYEQYF.

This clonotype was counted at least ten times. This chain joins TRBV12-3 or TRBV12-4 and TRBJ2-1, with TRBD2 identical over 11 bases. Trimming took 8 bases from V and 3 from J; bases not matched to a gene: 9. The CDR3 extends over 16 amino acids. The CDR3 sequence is CASGIKTSGSYNEQFF. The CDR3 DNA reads TGTGCCAGCGGAATTAAAACTAGCGGGAGCTACAATGAGCAGTTCTTC.

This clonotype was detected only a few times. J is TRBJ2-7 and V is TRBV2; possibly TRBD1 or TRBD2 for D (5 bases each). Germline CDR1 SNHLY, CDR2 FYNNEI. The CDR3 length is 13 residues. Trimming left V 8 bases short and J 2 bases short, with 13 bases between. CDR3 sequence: CASSGTETYEQYF. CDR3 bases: TGTGCCAGCTCCGGGACGGAGACCTACGAGCAGTACTTC.

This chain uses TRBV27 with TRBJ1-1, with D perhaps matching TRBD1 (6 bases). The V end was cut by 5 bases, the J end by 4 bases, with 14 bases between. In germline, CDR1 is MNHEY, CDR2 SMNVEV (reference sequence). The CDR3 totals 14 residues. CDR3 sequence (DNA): TGTGCCAGCAGTAGGCAACAGGGAGGCACTGAAGCTTTCTTT. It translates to CASSRQQGGTEAFF.

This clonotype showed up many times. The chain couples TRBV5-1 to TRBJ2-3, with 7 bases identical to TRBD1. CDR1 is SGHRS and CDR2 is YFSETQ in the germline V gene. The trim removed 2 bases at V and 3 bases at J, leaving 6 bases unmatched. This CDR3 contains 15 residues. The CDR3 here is CASSLGGASTDTQYF. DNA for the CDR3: TGCGCCAGCAGCTTAGGGGGCGCGAGTACAGATACGCAGTATTTT.

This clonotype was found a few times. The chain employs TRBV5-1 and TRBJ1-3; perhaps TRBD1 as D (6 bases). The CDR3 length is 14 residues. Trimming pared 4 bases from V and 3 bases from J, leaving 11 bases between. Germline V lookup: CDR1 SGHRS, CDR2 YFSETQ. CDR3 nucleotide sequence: TGCGCCAGCAGCCTGGACAGAATTGGAAACACCATATATTTT. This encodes CASSLDRIGNTIYF.

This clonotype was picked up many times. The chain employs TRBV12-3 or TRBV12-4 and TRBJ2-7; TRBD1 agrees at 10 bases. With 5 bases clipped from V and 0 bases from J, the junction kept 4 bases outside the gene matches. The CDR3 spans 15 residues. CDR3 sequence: CASSSRDRGSYEQYF. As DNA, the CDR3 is TGTGCCAGCAGTAGCCGGGACAGGGGCTCCTACGAGCAGTACTTC.